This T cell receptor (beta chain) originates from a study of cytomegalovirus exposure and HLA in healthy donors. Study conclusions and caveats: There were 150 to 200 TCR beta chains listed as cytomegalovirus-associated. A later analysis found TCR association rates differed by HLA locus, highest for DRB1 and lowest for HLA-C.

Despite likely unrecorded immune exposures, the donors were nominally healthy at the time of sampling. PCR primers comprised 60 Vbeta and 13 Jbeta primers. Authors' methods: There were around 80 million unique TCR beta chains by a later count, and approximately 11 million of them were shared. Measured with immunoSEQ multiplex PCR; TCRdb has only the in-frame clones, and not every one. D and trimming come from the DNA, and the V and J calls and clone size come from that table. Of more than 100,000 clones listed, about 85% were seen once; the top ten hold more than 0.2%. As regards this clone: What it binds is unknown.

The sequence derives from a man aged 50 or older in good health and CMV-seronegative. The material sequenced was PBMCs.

For the CDR3, the DNA is TGTGCCAGCCTAGATAGCGGGGTATCTAGCACAGATACGCAGTATTTT. Translating gives CASLDSGVSSTDTQYF. The chain employs TRBV6-6 and TRBJ2-3; TRBD2 matches at 8 bases. The CDR3 runs 16 residues. The V gene end was trimmed by 8 bases and the J gene end by 0 bases; junction bases not matched to a gene: 10. Germline-derived CDR1 and CDR2 are MNHNY and SVGAGI (reference sequence).